The 12 T cell receptor beta chains below were found in one sample sequenced in a study of lymphopenia after photon versus proton radiotherapy. Sequencing used immunoSEQ multiplex PCR; TCRdb keeps in-frame clones, though not all of them. The sample yields tens of thousands of clones, 84% seen once. Here the sequenced sample was peripheral blood, taken from a patient treated with proton-based radiotherapy. These receptors originate from a woman in her 70s with pancreatic cancer.

This chain links TRBV7-2 with TRBJ1-4, with a weak D call TRBD1 (6 bases). Deletions cut 1 base from V and 7 bases from J, with 7 bases between. Germline V gene sequence: CDR1 SGHTA, CDR2 FQGNSA. CDR3 length: 13 residues. CDR3 nucleotides: TGTGCCAGCAGCTTAGACAGGGCTGAAAAACTGTTTTTT. The encoded protein is CASSLDRAEKLFF.

The chain employs TRBV7-8 and TRBJ2-7, with 7 bases lining up with TRBD2. Trimming at V came to 3 bases and at J to 5 bases, leaving 10 bases not matched to a gene. This CDR3 is 15 amino acids long. Germline V CDR1 and CDR2: SGHVS, FQNEAQ. DNA for the CDR3: TGTGCCAGCAGCTTCCTACTGACTAGCCTTAACGAGCAGTACTTC. It translates to CASSFLLTSLNEQYF. Filled out from reference TRBV7-8 and TRBJ2-7, the complete variable domain reads GAGVSQSPRYKVAKRGQDVALRCDPISGHVSLFWYQQALGQGPEFLTYFQNEAQLDKSGLPSDRFFAERPEGSVSTLKIQRTQQEDSAVYLCASSFLLTSLNEQYFGPGTRLTVT.

This sequence joins TRBV6-5 and TRBJ1-1; no definite D call. The CDR3 runs to 15 residues. In germline, CDR1 is MNHEY, CDR2 SVGAGI. Trimming took 5 bases from V and 2 from J, leaving 15 bases between them. In nucleotides, the CDR3 is TGTGCCAGCAGTCAGCGGGGATCAAAAAACACTGAAGCTTTCTTT. Protein product: CASSQRGSKNTEAFF.

CDR3 amino acids: CASSLVPGQGSRNEQYF. Here the CDR3 DNA reads TGTGCCAGCAGCTTAGTACCGGGACAGGGTTCTCGGAACGAGCAGTACTTC. The V gene is TRBV7-2, the J gene TRBJ2-7; 9 bases are shared with TRBD1. This CDR3 comprises 17 residues. Germline values: CDR1 SGHTA, CDR2 FQGNSA. Trimming took 1 base from V and 5 from J; bases not matched to a gene: 12. The variable domain in full, with the rest retrieved from reference TRBV7-2 and TRBJ2-7, is GAGVSQSPSNKVTEKGKDVELRCDPISGHTALYWYRQSLGQGLEFLIYFQGNSAPDKSGLPSDRFSAERTGGSVSTLTIQRTQQEDSAVYLCASSLVPGQGSRNEQYFGPGTRLTVT.

The V gene is TRBV21-1, the J gene TRBJ1-1. TRBV21-1 is termed a pseudogene. CDR3 length: 17 residues. CDR3 nucleotide sequence: TGTGCCAGCAGCAAAGGACCGGGGGAAGCGGGACGAACTGAAGCTTTCTTT. Its protein product is CASSKGPGEAGRTEAFF.

J is TRBJ1-1 and V is TRBV28, with TRBD1 matching 10 bases. CDR3 length equals 16 residues. The J segment lost 10 bases and the V segment lost 5 bases, leaving 16 bases of the junction unmatched. Germline-derived CDR1 and CDR2 are MDHEN and SYDVKM. CDR3 in DNA: TGTGCCAGCAGTCTCTGGGGGGACAGGGGCGTCGTTGGAGCTTTCTTT. This codes for CASSLWGDRGVVGAFF.

The chain joins TRBV28 to TRBJ2-5; D not resolved. V was shortened by 10 bases and J by 4 bases, with 16 bases between the two germline ends. The length of the CDR3 is 13 residues. Germline V gene sequence: CDR1 MDHEN, CDR2 SYDVKM. CDR3 protein: CAIKARFGETQYF. CDR3 DNA: TGTGCCATCAAAGCCCGGTTTGGAGAGACCCAGTACTTC.

In this sample, this clone turned up once. The rearrangement links TRBV12-5 to TRBJ1-4; D gene ambiguous. V was cut by 6 bases and J by 7 bases, with 15 bases left in between. CDR1 LGHNT and CDR2 FRNRAP come from the germline V gene. This CDR3 comprises 14 residues. In DNA, the CDR3 is TGTGCTAGTGGGCCCGGGCTCCAGGCTGAAAAACTGTTTTTT. Translating gives CASGPGLQAEKLFF.

This chain uses TRBV9 with TRBJ2-3; TRBD2 aligns across 11 bases. Germline CDR1 reads SGDLS; CDR2 reads YYNGEE. J lost 1 base, V lost 4 bases, and 5 bases had no gene match. CDR3 length equals 16 residues. CDR3 DNA: TGTGCCAGCAGCTTAACTAGCGGGAGTCGCACAGATACGCAGTATTTT. It is translated as CASSLTSGSRTDTQYF.

The chain couples TRBV4-3 to TRBJ2-1; 11 bases match TRBD2. With V trimmed by 4 bases and J by 2 bases, 4 bases remained unmatched. Germline loops: CDR1 LGHNA, CDR2 YSLEER. This CDR3 contains 16 residues. This chain's CDR3 is CASSRTGLAAYNEQFF. In DNA, the CDR3 is TGCGCCAGCAGCCGGACGGGACTAGCGGCCTACAATGAGCAGTTCTTC.

The chain has TRBV7-2 and TRBJ1-6; no clear D. The CDR3 has 13 amino acids. Looked up from germline, CDR1 is SGHTA and CDR2 is FQGNSA. The germline V and J ends were trimmed by 5 bases and 6 bases, with 8 bases remaining between them. The CDR3 sequence: CASSLLANSPLHF. CDR3 coding DNA: TGTGCCAGCAGCCTTTTGGCTAATTCACCCCTCCACTTT.

V gene TRBV5-1 combines with J gene TRBJ2-7; D is unclear. The CDR3 consists of 14 residues. Trimming took 1 base from V and 0 from J, leaving 8 bases between them. Germline CDR1 SGHRS, CDR2 YFSETQ. The CDR3 spells CASSLPQSSYEQYF. The CDR3 DNA reads as TGCGCCAGCAGCTTGCCCCAAAGCTCCTACGAGCAGTACTTC. Full variable domain (missing parts from reference TRBV5-1 and TRBJ2-7): KAGVTQTPRYLIKTRGQQVTLSCSPISGHRSVSWYQQTPGQGLQFLFEYFSETQRNKGNFPGRFSGRQFSNSRSEMNVSTLELGDSALYLCASSLPQSSYEQYFGPGTRLTVT.